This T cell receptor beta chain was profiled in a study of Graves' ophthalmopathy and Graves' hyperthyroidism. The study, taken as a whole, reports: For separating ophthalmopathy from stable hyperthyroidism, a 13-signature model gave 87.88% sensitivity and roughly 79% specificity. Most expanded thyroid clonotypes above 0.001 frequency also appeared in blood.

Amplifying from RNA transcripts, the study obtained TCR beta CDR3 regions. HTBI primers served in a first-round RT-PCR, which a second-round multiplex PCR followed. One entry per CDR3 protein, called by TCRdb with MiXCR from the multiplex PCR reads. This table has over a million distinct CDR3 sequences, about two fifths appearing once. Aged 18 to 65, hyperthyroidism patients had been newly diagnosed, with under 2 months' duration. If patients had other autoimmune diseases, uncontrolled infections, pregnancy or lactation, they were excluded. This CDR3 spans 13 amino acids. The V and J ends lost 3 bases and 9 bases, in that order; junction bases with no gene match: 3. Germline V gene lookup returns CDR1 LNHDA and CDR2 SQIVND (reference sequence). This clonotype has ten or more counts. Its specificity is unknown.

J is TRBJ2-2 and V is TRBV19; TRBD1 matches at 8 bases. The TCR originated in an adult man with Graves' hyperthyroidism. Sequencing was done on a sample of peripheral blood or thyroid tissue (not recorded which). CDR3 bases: TGTGCCAGTAGTATCACAGGGGGGAGGGAGCTGTTTTTT. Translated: CASSITGGRELFF.